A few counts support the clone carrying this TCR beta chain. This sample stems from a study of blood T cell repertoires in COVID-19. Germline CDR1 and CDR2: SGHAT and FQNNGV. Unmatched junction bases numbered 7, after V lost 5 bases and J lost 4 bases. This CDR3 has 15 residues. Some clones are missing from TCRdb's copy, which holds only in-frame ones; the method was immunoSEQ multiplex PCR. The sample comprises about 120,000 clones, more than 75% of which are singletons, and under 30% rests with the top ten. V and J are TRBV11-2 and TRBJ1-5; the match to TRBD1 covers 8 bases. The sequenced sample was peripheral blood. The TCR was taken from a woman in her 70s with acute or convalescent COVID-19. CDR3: CASSRGRDRNQPQHF. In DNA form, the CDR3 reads TGTGCCAGCAGCCGTGGCCGGGACAGGAATCAGCCCCAGCATTTT.